The subject of this entry is one TCR beta chain. The data stem from a study of neurological immune-mediated disorders. Synthesis of cDNA used 5'RACE (with 10-nucleotide random UMIs). Each CDR3 protein gets one entry after TCRdb re-called the 5' RACE reads with MiXCR. The sample includes under 70,000 distinct CDR3 sequences, approximately 25% of them seen just once. Time point here: technical triplicate 2. Unsorted libraries were derived from 2 million PBMCs stored at -80 C. The sequenced material came from PBMCs. The receptor was isolated from a man aged 55 to 70 with HTLV-1-associated myelopathy (HAM/TSP).

The DNA of the CDR3 is TGTGCCAGCAGTTTTTGGGGGGCTGTCAATCAGCCCCAGCATTTT. Translating it yields CASSFWGAVNQPQHF. The J gene is TRBJ1-5, the V gene TRBV28, with D possibly TRBD1 on 6 matching bases. The CDR3 totals 15 residues. The germline CDR1 and CDR2 sequences are MDHEN and SYDVKM. The ends were cut back, 3 bases at V and 3 bases at J, with 12 bases in the middle. The entire variable domain, with the rest obtained from reference TRBV28 and TRBJ1-5, is as follows: DVKVTQSSRYLVKRTGEKVFLECVQDMDHENMFWYRQDPGLGLRLIYFSYDVKMKEKGDIPEGYSVSREKKERFSLILESASTNQTSMYLCASSFWGAVNQPQHFGDGTRLSIL.